A single sample gave rise to the 8 T cell receptor beta chains below, sequenced in a study of control samples from healthy donors and cancer patients (dated by TCRdb to about 2020). Libraries came from the immunoSEQ multiplex PCR assay. The clones in this table, taken by TCRdb from immuneACCESS, are in-frame only. Not every clone is retained; where verified, under half of the shortfall comes from an unresolved V gene, and the cause of the rest is unknown. The sample records 100,000 to 150,000 clones, more than 85% of which are singletons. Together, the top ten hold 1.5% to 2% of the sample. The specimen sequenced was blood. These receptors all stem from a man between 18 and 35 years old in good health.

The chain carries TRBV10-3 and TRBJ2-6; the D gene is possibly TRBD2 (6 bases). V was clipped by 10 bases and J by 0 bases, with 16 bases between them. The length of the CDR3 is 16 residues. Germline V CDR1 and CDR2: ENHRY, SYGVKD. The CDR3, as DNA: TGTGCCACCGCCCGGGACGGGAGCTCTGGGGCCAACGTCCTGACTTTC. Protein sequence: CATARDGSSGANVLTF.

The chain links TRBV7-3 to TRBJ2-3, with TRBD2 identical over 11 bases. The trim removed 0 bases at V and 6 bases at J, leaving 11 bases unmatched. This CDR3 contains 18 residues. Germline V gene lookup returns CDR1 SGHTA and CDR2 FQGTGA. The CDR3 protein is CASSLTSTSGGLQDTQYF. In DNA, the CDR3 is TGTGCCAGCAGCTTAACGAGTACTAGCGGGGGCCTCCAGGATACGCAGTATTTT.

CDR3 DNA sequence: TGTGCCAGCAGCCAAGGACAGGCCAGCAATCAGCCCCAGCATTTT. It encodes CASSQGQASNQPQHF. The gene calls are TRBV4-2 and TRBJ1-5, with D possibly matching TRBD1 (6 bases). Trimming left V 1 base short and J 1 base short, with 8 bases between. The CDR3 runs to 15 residues. Germline loops: CDR1 LGHNA, CDR2 YNFKEQ.

The chain carries TRBV6-6 and TRBJ1-2; 7 bases map to TRBD1. Germline values: CDR1 MNHNY, CDR2 SVGAGI (reference sequence). Losses at the gene ends were 5 bases for V and 0 bases for J; bases not matched to a gene: 12. The CDR3 has 17 residues. The CDR3 loop reads CASSPYGQVTANYGYTF. The CDR3 DNA follows: TGTGCCAGCAGTCCGTACGGACAGGTTACAGCTAACTATGGCTACACCTTC.

V usage is TRBV9 and J usage is TRBJ2-7; no reliable D call. The CDR3 sequence is 14 residues long. The germline V and J ends were trimmed by 3 bases and 0 bases, with 10 bases remaining between them. The germline V gene has CDR1 SGDLS and CDR2 YYNGEE. CDR3 nucleotide sequence: TGTGCCAGCAGCGATCATGCCAGCTCCTACGAGCAGTACTTC. It yields the protein CASSDHASSYEQYF.

The genes are TRBV9 and TRBJ2-2, with TRBD2 identical over 10 bases. The germline CDR1 and CDR2 sequences are SGDLS and YYNGEE. V shed 2 bases and J 4 bases; nucleotides not matched to a gene: 8. CDR3 length: 17 residues. In nucleotides, the CDR3 is TGTGCCAGCAGCGTCTCAGCGGGAGGGCCGCTCACCGGGGAGCTGTTTTTT. Translating it yields CASSVSAGGPLTGELFF.

On this clone itself: An end of the junction does not agree with germline; a read error may underlie this. Distinct nucleotide sequences in the sample also encode this CDR3. This chain uses TRBV5-4 with TRBJ2-3; tentative D call: TRBD2 (6 bases). CDR1 and CDR2 from the germline V gene are SGHNT and YYREEE (reference sequence). CDR3 length equals 16 residues. CDR3 sequence: CASSSVGGGGTDTQYF. The CDR3 DNA follows: TGTGCCAGTAGCTCCGTGGGAGGAGGAGGCACAGATACGCAGTATTTT.

V usage is TRBV19 and J usage is TRBJ1-2, with TRBD1 identical over 9 bases. The CDR3 contains 13 residues. In germline, CDR1 is LNHDA, CDR2 SQIVND (reference sequence). J gave up 6 bases and V 3 bases, and 2 bases lay outside the gene matches. The CDR3 region has the DNA TGTGCCAGTAGTATCGGGACAGGGAATGGCTACACCTTC. Its protein is CASSIGTGNGYTF. Variable domain in full (rest from reference TRBV19 and TRBJ1-2): DGGITQSPKYLFRKEGQNVTLSCEQNLNHDAMYWYRQDPGQGLRLIYYSQIVNDFQKGDIAEGYSVSREKKESFPLTVTSAQKNPTAFYLCASSIGTGNGYTFGSGTRLTVV.